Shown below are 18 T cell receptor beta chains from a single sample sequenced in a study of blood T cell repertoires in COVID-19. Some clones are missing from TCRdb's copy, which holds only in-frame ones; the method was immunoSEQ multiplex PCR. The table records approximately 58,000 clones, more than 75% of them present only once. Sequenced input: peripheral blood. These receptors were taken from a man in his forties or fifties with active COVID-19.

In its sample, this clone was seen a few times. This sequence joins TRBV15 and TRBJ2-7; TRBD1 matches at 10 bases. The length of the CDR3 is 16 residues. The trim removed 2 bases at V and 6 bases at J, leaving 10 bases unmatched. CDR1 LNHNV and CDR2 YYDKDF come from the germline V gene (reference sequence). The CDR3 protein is CATSRPDRGRRGEQYF. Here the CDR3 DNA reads TGTGCCACCAGCAGACCCGACAGGGGGCGGCGAGGCGAGCAGTACTTC.

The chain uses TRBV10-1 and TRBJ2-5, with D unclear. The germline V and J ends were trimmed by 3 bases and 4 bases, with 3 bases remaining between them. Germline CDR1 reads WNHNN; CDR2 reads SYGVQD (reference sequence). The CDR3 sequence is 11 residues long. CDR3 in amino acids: CASSDIETQYF. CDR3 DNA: TGCGCCAGCAGTGACATAGAGACCCAGTACTTC.

CDR3 nucleotides: TGTGCCAGCAGTGGACCCGGGGACAGAAGTGCTGGCTACACCTTC. This codes for CASSGPGDRSAGYTF. The V and J genes are TRBV6-6 and TRBJ1-2, with TRBD1 identical over 7 bases. Losses at the gene ends were 5 bases for V and 7 bases for J; bases not matched to a gene: 13. From germline, CDR1 is MNHNY and CDR2 SVGAGI (reference sequence). The CDR3 has 15 amino acids.

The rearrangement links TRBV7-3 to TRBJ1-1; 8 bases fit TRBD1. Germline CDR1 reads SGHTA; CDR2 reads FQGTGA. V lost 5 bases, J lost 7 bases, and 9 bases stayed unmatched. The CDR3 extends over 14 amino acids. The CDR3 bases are TGTGCCAGCAGCCGGGACAGGAGAAGCCTTGAAGCTTTCTTT. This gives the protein CASSRDRRSLEAFF.

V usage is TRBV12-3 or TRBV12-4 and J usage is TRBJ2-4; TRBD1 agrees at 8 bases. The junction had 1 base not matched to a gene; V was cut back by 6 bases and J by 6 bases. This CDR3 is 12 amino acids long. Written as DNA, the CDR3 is TGTGCCAGCAGAGGACAGGGAAACATTCAGTACTTC. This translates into CASRGQGNIQYF.

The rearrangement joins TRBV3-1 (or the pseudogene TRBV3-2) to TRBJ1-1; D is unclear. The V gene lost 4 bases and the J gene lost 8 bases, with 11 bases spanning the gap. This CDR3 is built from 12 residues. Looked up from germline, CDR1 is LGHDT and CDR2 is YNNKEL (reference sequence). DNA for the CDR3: TGTGCCAGCAGCCTGCAGCGCGAGGAAGCTTTCTTT. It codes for CASSLQREEAFF.

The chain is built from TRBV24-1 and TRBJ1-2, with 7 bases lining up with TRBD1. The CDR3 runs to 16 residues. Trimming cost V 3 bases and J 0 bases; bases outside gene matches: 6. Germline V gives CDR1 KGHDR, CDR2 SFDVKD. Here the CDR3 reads CATSDGPRGANYGYTF. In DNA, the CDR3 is TGTGCCACCAGTGATGGGCCCAGGGGGGCTAACTATGGCTACACCTTC.

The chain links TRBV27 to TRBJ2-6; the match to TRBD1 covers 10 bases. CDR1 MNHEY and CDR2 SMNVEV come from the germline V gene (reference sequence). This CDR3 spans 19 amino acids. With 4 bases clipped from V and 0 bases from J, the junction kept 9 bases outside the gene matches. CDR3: CASSWDRGYLSSGANVLTF. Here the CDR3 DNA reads TGTGCCAGCAGTTGGGACAGGGGTTACCTAAGCTCTGGGGCCAACGTCCTGACTTTC.

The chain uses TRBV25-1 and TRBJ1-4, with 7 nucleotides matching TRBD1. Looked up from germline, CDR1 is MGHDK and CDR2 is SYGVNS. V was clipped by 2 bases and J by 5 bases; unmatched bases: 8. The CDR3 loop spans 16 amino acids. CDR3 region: CASSEHDRAQNEKLFF. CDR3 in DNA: TGTGCCAGCAGTGAACACGACAGGGCTCAAAATGAAAAACTGTTTTTT.

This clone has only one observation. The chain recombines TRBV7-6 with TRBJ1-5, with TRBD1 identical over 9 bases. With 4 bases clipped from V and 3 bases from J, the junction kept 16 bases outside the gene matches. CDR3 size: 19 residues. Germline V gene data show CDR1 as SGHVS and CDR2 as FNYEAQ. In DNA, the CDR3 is TGTGCCAGCAGCTCCAATTCGGACAGGGGAAGGGGGCACAATCAGCCCCAGCATTTT. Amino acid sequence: CASSSNSDRGRGHNQPQHF.

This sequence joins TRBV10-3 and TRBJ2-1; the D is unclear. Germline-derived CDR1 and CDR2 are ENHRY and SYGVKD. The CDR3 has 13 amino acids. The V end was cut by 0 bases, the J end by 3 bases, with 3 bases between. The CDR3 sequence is CAISESNYNEQFF. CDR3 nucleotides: TGTGCCATCAGTGAGTCCAACTACAATGAGCAGTTCTTC.

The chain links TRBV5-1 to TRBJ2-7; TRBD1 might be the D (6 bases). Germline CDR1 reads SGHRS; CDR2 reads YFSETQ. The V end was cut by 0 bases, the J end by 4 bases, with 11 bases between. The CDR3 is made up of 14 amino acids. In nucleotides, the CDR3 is TGCGCCAGCAGCTTGGATGGGGGCAGATACGAGCAGTACTTC. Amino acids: CASSLDGGRYEQYF.

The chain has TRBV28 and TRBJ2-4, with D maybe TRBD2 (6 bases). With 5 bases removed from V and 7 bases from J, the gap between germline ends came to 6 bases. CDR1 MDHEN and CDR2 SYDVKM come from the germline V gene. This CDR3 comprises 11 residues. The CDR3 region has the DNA TGTGCCAGCAGTGGGGGGAACATTCAGTACTTC. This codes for CASSGGNIQYF.

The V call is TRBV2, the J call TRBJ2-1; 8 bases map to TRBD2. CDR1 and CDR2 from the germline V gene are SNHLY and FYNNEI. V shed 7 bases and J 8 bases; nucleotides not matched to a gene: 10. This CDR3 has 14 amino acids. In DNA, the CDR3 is TGTGCCAGCACCCACGGACTAGCAGGTGATGAGCAGTTCTTC. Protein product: CASTHGLAGDEQFF.

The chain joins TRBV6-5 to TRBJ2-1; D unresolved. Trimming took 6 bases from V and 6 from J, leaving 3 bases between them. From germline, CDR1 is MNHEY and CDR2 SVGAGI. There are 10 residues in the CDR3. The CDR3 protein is CASRANEQFF. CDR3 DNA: TGTGCCAGCAGGGCCAATGAGCAGTTCTTC.

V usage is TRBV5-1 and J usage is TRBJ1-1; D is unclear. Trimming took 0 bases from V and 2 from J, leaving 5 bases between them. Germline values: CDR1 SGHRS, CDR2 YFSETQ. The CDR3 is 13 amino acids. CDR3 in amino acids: CASSLGLNTEAFF. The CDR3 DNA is TGCGCCAGCAGCTTGGGACTAAACACTGAAGCTTTCTTT.

The CDR3 loop reads CACRQFATNEKLFF. The CDR3 DNA reads TGTGCCTGTCGACAGTTTGCAACTAATGAAAAACTGTTTTTT. J is TRBJ1-4 and V is TRBV2; D might be TRBD1 (5 bases). This CDR3 contains 14 residues. V was clipped by 11 bases and J by 0 bases, with 13 bases between them. Germline lookup yields CDR1 SNHLY and CDR2 FYNNEI.

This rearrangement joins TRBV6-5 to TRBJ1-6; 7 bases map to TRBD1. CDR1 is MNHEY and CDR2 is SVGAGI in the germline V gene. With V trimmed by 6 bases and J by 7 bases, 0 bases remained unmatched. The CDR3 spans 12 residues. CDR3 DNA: TGTGCCAGCAGACAGGGGAATTCACCCCTCCACTTT. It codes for CASRQGNSPLHF.